Shown below are 11 T cell receptor beta chains from a single sample sequenced in a study of CD8 T cells in ankylosing spondylitis. Each CDR3 protein is one row after TCRdb ran MiXCR on the 5' RACE reads. This sample carries approximately 100,000 distinct CDR3 sequences, roughly 8.3% of them seen once, and the ten largest clones take roughly 9.9%. The specimen sequenced was blood, either unsorted or a sorted T cell fraction (not recorded which). These receptors all come from a male donor with ankylosing spondylitis or in good health (not recorded which).

There are many counts of this clonotype. The genes are TRBV20-1 and TRBJ2-1; 7 bases line up with TRBD2. The V gene's germline CDR1 is DFQATT and CDR2 SNEGSKA (reference sequence). The V gene end was trimmed by 2 bases and the J gene end by 5 bases; junction bases not matched to a gene: 12. The CDR3 is 16 amino acids. CDR3 loop: CSARPLLRELDNEQFF. The DNA of the CDR3 is TGCAGTGCTAGACCCCTCCTGCGGGAGCTCGACAATGAGCAGTTCTTC.

This clonotype was counted at least ten times. J is TRBJ2-2 and V is TRBV29-1; 9 bases line up with TRBD1. Germline values: CDR1 SQVTM, CDR2 ANQGSEA. J lost 6 bases, V lost 7 bases, and 9 bases had no gene match. The CDR3 spans 14 residues. CDR3 in DNA: TGCAGCGCTCGACCCGGACAGGGGTCCGGGGAGCTGTTTTTT. This gives the protein CSARPGQGSGELFF.

The gene calls are TRBV12-3 or TRBV12-4 and TRBJ1-1, with D unresolved. This CDR3 has 12 amino acids. V gave up 0 bases and J gave up 3 bases, with 2 bases separating them. The CDR3 loop reads CASSLAYTEAFF. In DNA, the CDR3 is TGTGCCAGCAGTTTAGCGTACACTGAAGCTTTCTTT.

Many counts were recorded for this clonotype. J is TRBJ1-5 and V is TRBV19; TRBD1 matches 9 bases. The CDR3 length is 16 residues. V trimming: 8 bases; J trimming: 0 bases; junction bases outside the gene matches: 8. CDR1 is LNHDA and CDR2 is SQIVND in the germline V gene (reference sequence). CDR3 nucleotide sequence: TGTGCCAGTTCCGGACAGGGGTCTTTTAGCAATCAGCCCCAGCATTTT. Its translation: CASSGQGSFSNQPQHF.

This clonotype appeared many times. The rearrangement joins TRBV7-2 to TRBJ1-5; TRBD1 might be the D (6 bases). Germline values: CDR1 SGHTA, CDR2 FQGNSA. This CDR3 is built from 15 residues. V was shortened by 2 bases and J by 4 bases, with 12 bases between the two germline ends. DNA of the CDR3: TGTGCCAGCAGCTTAAAGACCCAGGGGAATCAGCCCCAGCATTTT. Its translation is CASSLKTQGNQPQHF.

This clonotype showed up many times. The CDR3: CASSFRGGAKNIQYF. In DNA form, the CDR3 reads TGTGCCAGCAGCTTTCGCGGGGGAGCCAAAAACATTCAGTACTTC. This chain connects TRBV5-5 to TRBJ2-4, with 7 bases matching TRBD2. The CDR3 has 15 amino acids. Losses at the gene ends were 2 bases for V and 0 bases for J; bases not matched to a gene: 2. Germline values: CDR1 SGHKS, CDR2 YYEKEE (reference sequence).

This chain links TRBV12-3 or TRBV12-4 with TRBJ2-7; 8 bases line up with TRBD2. The CDR3 loop spans 14 amino acids. CDR3 sequence: CASGISGAYYEQYF. The CDR3 DNA reads as TGTGCGAGCGGTATTAGCGGGGCATACTACGAGCAGTACTTC.

This clonotype has at least ten counts. An end of the junction does not agree with germline; a read error may underlie this. This chain uses TRBV5-1 with TRBJ1-1, with D possibly matching TRBD1 (6 bases). Germline values: CDR1 SGHRS, CDR2 YFSETQ. The CDR3 totals 14 residues. The CDR3, as DNA: TGCGCCAGCAGCTTCGGGGGGCCTCCAGCTGAAGCCTTCTTT. Translating it yields CASSFGGPPAEAFF. Together with reference TRBV5-1 and TRBJ1-1, the CDR3 gives the full variable domain: KAGVTQTPRYLIKTRGQQVTLSCSPISGHRSVSWYQQTPGQGLQFLFEYFSETQRNKGNFPGRFSGRQFSNSRSEMNVSTLELGDSALYLCASSFGGPPAEAFFGQGTRLTVV.

CDR3 sequence (DNA): TGTGCCAGCAGCTCCGAGGGAGCGGGAGCCTACAATGAGCAGTTCTTC. Translation gives CASSSEGAGAYNEQFF. The chain carries TRBV6-1 and TRBJ2-1, with 8 nucleotides matching TRBD2. The CDR3 has 16 residues. Germline trimming cut 6 bases from V and 2 bases from J; bases unmatched to any gene: 9. Germline V gene lookup returns CDR1 MNHNS and CDR2 SASEGT.

This clonotype came up many times. The chain has TRBV19 and TRBJ2-2; TRBD1 might be the D (5 bases). The CDR3 covers 12 residues. Trimming removed 7 bases from V and 6 bases from J, with 9 bases in between. The germline V gene has CDR1 LNHDA and CDR2 SQIVND (reference sequence). DNA for the CDR3: TGTGCCAGTACCCTCAGGGCCGGGGAGCTGTTTTTT. It translates to CASTLRAGELFF.

V and J are TRBV5-1 and TRBJ2-1; 10 nucleotides align to TRBD1. The V segment lost 4 bases and the J segment 6 bases; nucleotides outside the gene matches: 7. The CDR3 sequence is 15 residues long. Germline CDR1 SGHRS, CDR2 YFSETQ. The CDR3 protein is CASSLTGGGFNEQFF. The CDR3 nucleotides are TGCGCCAGCAGCCTGACAGGGGGCGGATTCAATGAGCAGTTCTTC.